These 27 T cell receptor beta chains were sequenced from one sample in a study of Graves' ophthalmopathy and Graves' hyperthyroidism. RNA transcripts provided the template for amplifying TCR beta CDR3 regions. HTBI primers served in a first-round RT-PCR, which a second-round multiplex PCR followed. TCRdb recomputed calls from the multiplex PCR reads with MiXCR, one row per CDR3 protein. The sample shows 500,000 to 700,000 distinct CDR3 sequences, 22% of them seen only once. The sequencing sample was made of peripheral blood. These receptors originate from a woman younger than 30 with stable Graves' hyperthyroidism. Some clones in this sample may be carry-over from other donors' samples.

The genes are TRBV6-2 or TRBV6-3 and TRBJ1-5; D ambiguous. The CDR3 contains 13 residues. Trimming removed 2 bases from V and 6 bases from J, with 8 bases in between. Germline CDR1 is MNHEY and CDR2 is SVGEGT. The CDR3 sequence is CASSYDAGQPQHF. In nucleotides, the CDR3 is TGTGCCAGCAGTTACGATGCGGGTCAGCCCCAGCATTTT.

Turning to this clonotype: Since a much larger clone is just one base distant, this may be a read error. Here the CDR3 omits its conserved ending phenylalanine or tryptophan, so a read error is the likely source. This sequence joins TRBV6-2 or TRBV6-3 and TRBJ1-2; D may be TRBD1 (6 bases). V shed 6 bases and J shed 5 bases, with 16 bases lying between them. CDR3 length: 14 amino acids. CDR1 and CDR2 from the germline V gene are MNHEY and SVGEGT. The CDR3 here is CASRHGGALYGYTL. In nucleotides, the CDR3 is TGTGCCAGCAGGCATGGGGGCGCATTATATGGCTACACCCTC.

With respect to this clonotype: Being one base from a much bigger clone, this may be a read error. The chain carries TRBV11-2 and TRBJ2-5; 12 nucleotides match TRBD2. The V gene end was trimmed by 5 bases and the J gene end by 4 bases; junction bases not matched to a gene: 2. This CDR3 region has 14 residues. Germline V gene lookup returns CDR1 SGHAT and CDR2 FQNNGV. Written as DNA, the CDR3 is TGTGCCAGCAGCAAGGGACTAGCGGGAGAGACCCAGTACTTC. It specifies CASSKGLAGETQYF.

To note about this clonotype: Lacking the conserved final phenylalanine or tryptophan, this CDR3 likely reflects a read error. The DNA is left out, because the CDR3 cannot be placed on it with certainty; the CDR3 is given as TCRdb lists it. V and J are TRBV12-3 or TRBV12-4 and TRBJ1-2; the table's D call TRBD1 went unverified against the DNA. The CDR3 has 15 amino acids, counting both end residues. The CDR3 protein is CASSLATGGYYGFTV.

The count of this clonotype is one. The V gene is TRBV20-1, the J gene TRBJ1-1, with 7 bases that match TRBD1. CDR3 length: 13 residues. The germline gives CDR1 DFQATT, CDR2 SNEGSKA (reference sequence). The ends lost 5 bases at V and 4 bases at J; junction bases unmatched: 7. The DNA for the CDR3 is TGCAGTGCTCATCGACAGGGCGGCACTGAAGCTTTCTTT. Amino acids: CSAHRQGGTEAFF.

This clonotype was recorded many times. This chain joins TRBV6-1 and TRBJ1-2; no clear D gene. Trimming removed 7 bases from V and 9 bases from J, with 12 bases in between. This CDR3 region has 11 residues. From germline, CDR1 is MNHNS and CDR2 SASEGT. The CDR3 region is CASTLRRSYTF. CDR3 in DNA: TGTGCCAGCACCCTCAGACGGAGCTACACCTTC.

This clonotype was observed many times. The V and J genes are TRBV5-1 and TRBJ1-5; D gene uncertain. The CDR3 consists of 13 residues. Germline values: CDR1 SGHRS, CDR2 YFSETQ. Deletions cut 0 bases from V and 5 bases from J, with 6 bases between. The CDR3 nucleotides are TGCGCCAGCAGCTTGGATCCGGATCAGCCCCAGCATTTT. This sequence encodes CASSLDPDQPQHF.

The rearrangement joins TRBV9 to TRBJ1-2; D not certain. Germline V gene sequence: CDR1 SGDLS, CDR2 YYNGEE. This CDR3 contains 14 residues. V lost 0 bases to trimming and J lost 6 bases, with 12 bases between them. The CDR3 spells CASSVASAGNGYTF. The CDR3, as DNA: TGTGCCAGCAGCGTAGCTAGCGCCGGCAATGGCTACACCTTC.

This clonotype was observed many times. This is likely a read error, given that the CDR3 carries no conserved phenylalanine or tryptophan at its end. The rearrangement uses TRBV12-3 or TRBV12-4 and TRBJ1-2, with 9 positions matching TRBD1. This CDR3 contains 12 residues. Trimming removed 6 bases from V and 9 bases from J; junction bases left unmatched: 5. In DNA, the CDR3 is TGTGCCAGCAGACCGACAGGGGGACGCTACACCGTC. Residues: CASRPTGGRYTV.

V and J are TRBV11-2 and TRBJ1-1; TRBD1 aligns across 11 bases. V gave up 8 bases and J gave up 6 bases; unmatched junction bases: 8. The CDR3 contains 14 residues. Germline CDR1 reads SGHAT; CDR2 reads FQNNGV. CDR3 coding DNA: TGTGCCAGCCGTTATCCGGGACAGGGGGCTGAAGCTTTCTTT. This sequence encodes CASRYPGQGAEAFF.

This clonotype was observed at least ten times. This chain uses TRBV28 with TRBJ2-7; 14 bases line up with TRBD2. Trimming took 6 bases from V and 5 from J; bases not matched to a gene: 9. The CDR3 is 16 residues long. Germline V lookup: CDR1 MDHEN, CDR2 SYDVKM. The CDR3, as DNA: TGTGCCAGCAGAGCCCCGGGACTAGCGGGAGTGAACGAGCAGTACTTC. Its protein is CASRAPGLAGVNEQYF.

This clonotype was recorded many times. This clone may be a read error of a much larger clone one base away. This chain links TRBV5-1 with TRBJ1-2; D is undetermined. The CDR3 runs 13 residues. CDR1 is SGHRS and CDR2 is YFSETQ in the germline V gene. The CDR3 region has the DNA TGCGCCAGCAGCTCTCAGCATAACTATGGCCACACCTTC. Residues: CASSSQHNYGHTF.

This clonotype appeared a few times. The J gene is TRBJ1-2, the V gene TRBV12-3 or TRBV12-4; D is undetermined. V shed 7 bases and J shed 5 bases, with 11 bases lying between them. This CDR3 is 12 amino acids long. CDR3: CASNPGPYGYTF. The CDR3 nucleotides read TGTGCCAGCAATCCAGGACCTTATGGCTACACCTTC.

This clonotype was seen ten or more times. The chain couples TRBV6-2 or TRBV6-3 to TRBJ1-5; TRBD1 agrees at 8 bases. Germline V CDR1 and CDR2: MNHEY, SVGEGT. J was trimmed by 5 bases and V by 6 bases; bases with no gene match: 9. The CDR3 is made up of 15 amino acids. The CDR3 region has the DNA TGTGCCAGCAGGTACCGGGACAGGATCCATCAGCCCCAGCATTTT. This encodes CASRYRDRIHQPQHF.

The V gene is TRBV12-3 or TRBV12-4, the J gene TRBJ2-7; 7 bases agree with TRBD1. CDR3 size: 18 residues. V lost 7 bases to trimming and J lost 2 bases; unmatched junction nucleotides: 20. The CDR3 spells CASTLPWDPRDRAYEQYF. The CDR3 DNA follows: TGTGCCAGCACACTCCCGTGGGATCCCCGGGACAGAGCCTACGAGCAGTACTTC.

This clonotype was observed a handful of times. The V and J genes are TRBV5-1 and TRBJ1-2; maybe TRBD1 (5 bases). CDR1 and CDR2 from the germline V gene are SGHRS and YFSETQ. The CDR3 runs 14 residues. V was trimmed by 4 bases and J by 7 bases, leaving 17 bases between them. CDR3 in DNA: TGCGCCAGCAGCCCGATTAGGGAGAGGGGTGGCTACACCTTC. Its protein product is CASSPIRERGGYTF.

The table lists this clonotype with many counts. The V and J genes are TRBV15 and TRBJ2-7, with D maybe TRBD2 (6 bases). Per germline, CDR1 LNHNV and CDR2 YYDKDF (reference sequence). This CDR3 is built from 15 residues. The V and J ends lost 1 base and 2 bases respectively, with 12 bases between them. CDR3 residues: CATSRADGGAYEQYF. DNA of the CDR3: TGTGCCACCAGCAGAGCAGACGGGGGAGCCTACGAGCAGTACTTC.

This clonotype was seen many times. The CDR3 DNA follows: TGTGCCAGCAGCGTCGGTCTACAGGGCTACGAGCAGTACTTC. Translating gives CASSVGLQGYEQYF. The chain joins TRBV9 to TRBJ2-7, with D maybe TRBD1 (6 bases). The CDR3 runs 14 residues. CDR1 SGDLS and CDR2 YYNGEE come from the germline V gene. V lost 2 bases, J lost 3 bases, and 12 bases lay in between.

This clonotype showed up many times. The chain combines TRBV4-1 with TRBJ1-2, with 9 positions matching TRBD1. The CDR3 runs 13 residues. Germline values: CDR1 MGHRA, CDR2 YSYEKL. J was trimmed by 8 bases and V by 2 bases; bases with no gene match: 3. CDR3 nucleotide sequence: TGCGCCAGCAGCCAAACAGGGGGCGACGGCTACACCTTC. Translating it yields CASSQTGGDGYTF.

The gene calls are TRBV6-5 and TRBJ1-2; D call uncertain. The CDR3 totals 15 residues. The germline V and J ends were trimmed by 0 bases and 0 bases, with 8 bases remaining between them. Looked up from germline, CDR1 is MNHEY and CDR2 is SVGAGI. The CDR3 region has the DNA TGTGCCAGCAGTTACTCGGTGTTAGCTAACTATGGCTACACCTTC. This sequence encodes CASSYSVLANYGYTF.

This clonotype was observed many times. This chain links TRBV10-3 with TRBJ2-2; 9 nucleotides align to TRBD1. In germline, CDR1 is ENHRY, CDR2 SYGVKD. The CDR3 runs to 16 residues. Trimming cost V 8 bases and J 7 bases; bases outside gene matches: 14. CDR3 in DNA: TGTGCCATCGGTGCCTTCGGGACAGGGTTCATCGGGGAGCTGTTTTTT. Encoded protein: CAIGAFGTGFIGELFF.

This sequence joins TRBV6-1 and TRBJ1-5; unclear D gene. The CDR3 extends over 16 amino acids. CDR1 MNHNS and CDR2 SASEGT come from the germline V gene. Trimming pared 2 bases from V and 4 bases from J, leaving 15 bases between. CDR3 nucleotides: TGTGCCAGCAGTGAAATCGGTTGGGATGGGAATCAGCCCCAGCATTTT. Translated: CASSEIGWDGNQPQHF.

This clonotype has a handful of counts. The V and J genes are TRBV19 and TRBJ2-5, with 7 bases matching TRBD1. Germline CDR1 and CDR2: LNHDA and SQIVND (reference sequence). This CDR3 is 16 amino acids long. V shed 6 bases, J shed 0 bases, and the junction held 10 bases outside the gene matches. CDR3 nucleotides: TGTGCCAGTAGGGGACGCGACAGGGACGACCAAGAGACCCAGTACTTC. Its protein is CASRGRDRDDQETQYF. The whole variable domain, remainder taken from reference TRBV19 and TRBJ2-5, is DGGITQSPKYLFRKEGQNVTLSCEQNLNHDAMYWYRQDPGQGLRLIYYSQIVNDFQKGDIAEGYSVSREKKESFPLTVTSAQKNPTAFYLCASRGRDRDDQETQYFGPGTRLLVL.

The table lists this clonotype with many counts. V gene TRBV7-2 combines with J gene TRBJ2-7; 7 bases are shared with TRBD2. J was trimmed by 2 bases and V by 4 bases; bases with no gene match: 8. This CDR3 has 15 residues. CDR1 is SGHTA and CDR2 is FQGNSA in the germline V gene. The CDR3 loop reads CASSSSPGRTYEQYF. The CDR3, as DNA: TGTGCCAGCAGCTCTTCTCCCGGGAGGACCTACGAGCAGTACTTC.

This clonotype was observed many times. The chain is built from TRBV4-1 and TRBJ1-2; 7 nucleotides line up with TRBD1. Losses at the gene ends were 0 bases for V and 4 bases for J; bases not matched to a gene: 5. There are 15 residues in the CDR3. Germline V gives CDR1 MGHRA, CDR2 YSYEKL. DNA of the CDR3: TGCGCCAGCAGCCAAGATGCGACAGGGACCTATGGCTACACCTTC. This encodes CASSQDATGTYGYTF.

This clonotype showed up many times. This rearrangement joins TRBV13 to TRBJ1-2, with a possible D match to TRBD1 (5 bases). Germline values: CDR1 PRHDT, CDR2 FYEKMQ (reference sequence). This CDR3 spans 15 amino acids. Trimming pared 4 bases from V and 8 bases from J, leaving 20 bases between. CDR3 amino acids: CASSSHDSLRRGYTF. Here the CDR3 DNA reads TGTGCCAGCAGCTCTCACGACAGTTTAAGACGCGGCTACACCTTC.

This clonotype has more than one count but fewer than ten. This chain uses TRBV6-5 with TRBJ1-1; D ambiguous. The V end lost 2 bases, the J end lost 4 bases, and 11 bases lay between the germline ends. This CDR3 has 14 amino acids. Looked up from germline, CDR1 is MNHEY and CDR2 is SVGAGI. The CDR3 nucleotides read TGTGCCAGCAGTTACGTCCCCTCCGCCACTGAAGCTTTCTTT. This translates into CASSYVPSATEAFF.